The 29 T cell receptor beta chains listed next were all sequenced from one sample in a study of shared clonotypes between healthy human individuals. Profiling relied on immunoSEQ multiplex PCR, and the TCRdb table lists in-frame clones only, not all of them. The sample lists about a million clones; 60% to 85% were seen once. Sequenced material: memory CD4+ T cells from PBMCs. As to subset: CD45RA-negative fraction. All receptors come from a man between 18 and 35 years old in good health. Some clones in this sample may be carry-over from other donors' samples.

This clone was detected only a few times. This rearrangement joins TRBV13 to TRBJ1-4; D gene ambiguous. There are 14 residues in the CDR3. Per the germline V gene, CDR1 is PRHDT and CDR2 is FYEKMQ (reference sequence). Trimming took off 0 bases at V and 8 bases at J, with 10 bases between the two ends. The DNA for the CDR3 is TGTGCCAGCAGCTTAGGGCAGGTACGGGAAAAACTGTTTTTT. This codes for CASSLGQVREKLFF.

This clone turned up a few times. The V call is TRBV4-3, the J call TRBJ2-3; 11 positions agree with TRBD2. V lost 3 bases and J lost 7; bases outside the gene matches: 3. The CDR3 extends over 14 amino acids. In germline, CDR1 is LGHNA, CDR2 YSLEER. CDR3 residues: CASSQGTSGNTQYF. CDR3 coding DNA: TGCGCCAGCAGCCAGGGGACTAGCGGTAATACGCAGTATTTT.

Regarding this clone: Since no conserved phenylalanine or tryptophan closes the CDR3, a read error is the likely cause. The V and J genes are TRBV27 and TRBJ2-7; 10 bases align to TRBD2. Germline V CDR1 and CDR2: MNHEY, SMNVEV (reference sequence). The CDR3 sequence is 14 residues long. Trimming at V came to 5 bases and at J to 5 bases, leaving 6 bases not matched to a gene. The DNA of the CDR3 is TGTGCCAGCAGTGAAGCGGGAGGGCCTCACGAGCAGTACCTC. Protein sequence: CASSEAGGPHEQYL.

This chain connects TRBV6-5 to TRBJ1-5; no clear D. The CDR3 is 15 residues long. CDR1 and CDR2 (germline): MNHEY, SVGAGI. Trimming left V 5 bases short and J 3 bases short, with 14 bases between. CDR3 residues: CASSPGLTYNQPQHF. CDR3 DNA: TGTGCCAGCAGTCCCGGGCTGACATACAATCAGCCCCAGCATTTT.

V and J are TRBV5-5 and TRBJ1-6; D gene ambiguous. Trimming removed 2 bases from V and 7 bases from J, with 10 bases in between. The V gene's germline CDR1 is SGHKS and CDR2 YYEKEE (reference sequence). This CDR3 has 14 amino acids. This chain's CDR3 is CASSLLGGNSPLHF. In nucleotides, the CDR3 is TGTGCCAGCAGCTTACTAGGTGGAAATTCACCCCTCCACTTT.

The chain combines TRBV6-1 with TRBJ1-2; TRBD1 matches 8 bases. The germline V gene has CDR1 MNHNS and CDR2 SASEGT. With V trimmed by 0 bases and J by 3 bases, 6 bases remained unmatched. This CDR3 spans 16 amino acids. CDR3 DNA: TGTGCCAGCAGTGAAGCGCCCCGGGGACAGGACTATGGCTACACCTTC. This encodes CASSEAPRGQDYGYTF.

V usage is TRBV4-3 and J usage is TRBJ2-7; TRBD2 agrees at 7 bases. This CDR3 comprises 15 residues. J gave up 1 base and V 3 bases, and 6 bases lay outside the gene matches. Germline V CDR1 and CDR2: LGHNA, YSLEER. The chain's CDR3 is CASSHLASGSYEQYF. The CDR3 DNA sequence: TGCGCCAGCAGCCATCTAGCTAGCGGATCCTACGAGCAGTACTTC.

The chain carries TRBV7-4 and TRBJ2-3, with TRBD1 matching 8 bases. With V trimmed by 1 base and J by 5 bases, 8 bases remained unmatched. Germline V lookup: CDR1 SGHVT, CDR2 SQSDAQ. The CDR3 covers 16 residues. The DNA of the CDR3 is TGTGCCAGCAGCTTAGGGACAGGGAATGGGGAAGATACGCAGTATTTT. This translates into CASSLGTGNGEDTQYF.

CDR3 sequence reads: CASSLLGANTEAFF. The DNA for the CDR3 is TGTGCCAGCAGCTTACTGGGGGCCAACACTGAAGCTTTCTTT. V gene TRBV7-9 combines with J gene TRBJ1-1; a weak D match, TRBD1 (6 bases). Germline V gene lookup returns CDR1 SEHNR and CDR2 FQNEAQ (reference sequence). Trimming removed 2 bases from V and 2 bases from J, with 9 bases in between. The CDR3 runs to 14 residues. The variable domain in full, completed from reference TRBV7-9 and TRBJ1-1, reads DTGVSQNPRHKITKRGQNVTFRCDPISEHNRLYWYRQTLGQGPEFLTYFQNEAQLEKSRLLSDRFSAERPKGSFSTLEIQRTEQGDSAMYLCASSLLGANTEAFFGQGTRLTVV.

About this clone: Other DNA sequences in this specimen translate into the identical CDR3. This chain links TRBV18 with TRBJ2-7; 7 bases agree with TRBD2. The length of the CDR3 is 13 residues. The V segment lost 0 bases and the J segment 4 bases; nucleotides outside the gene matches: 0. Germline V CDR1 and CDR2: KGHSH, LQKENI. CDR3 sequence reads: CASSPPGGYEQYF. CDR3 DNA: TGTGCCAGCTCACCACCGGGGGGGTACGAGCAGTACTTC.

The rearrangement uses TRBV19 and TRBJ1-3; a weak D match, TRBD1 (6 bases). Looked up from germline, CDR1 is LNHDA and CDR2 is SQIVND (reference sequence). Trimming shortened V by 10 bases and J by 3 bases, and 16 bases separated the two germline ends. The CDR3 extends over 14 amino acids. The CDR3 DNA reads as TGTGCCACCACCCTAAACAGGGTTGGAAACACCATATATTTT. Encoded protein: CATTLNRVGNTIYF.

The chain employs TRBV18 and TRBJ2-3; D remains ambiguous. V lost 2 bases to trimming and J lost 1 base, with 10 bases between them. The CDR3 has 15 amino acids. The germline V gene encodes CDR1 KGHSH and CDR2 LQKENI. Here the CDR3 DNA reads TGTGCCAGCTCACCAGATAGGGTGGGCACAGATACGCAGTATTTT. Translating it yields CASSPDRVGTDTQYF.

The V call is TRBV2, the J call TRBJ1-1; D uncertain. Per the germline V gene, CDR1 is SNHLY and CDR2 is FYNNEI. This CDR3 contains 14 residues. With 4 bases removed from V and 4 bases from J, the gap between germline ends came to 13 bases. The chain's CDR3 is CASSVMGGITEAFF. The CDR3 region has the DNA TGTGCCAGCAGTGTGATGGGAGGGATCACTGAAGCTTTCTTT. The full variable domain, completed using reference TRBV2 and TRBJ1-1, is EPEVTQTPSHQVTQMGQEVILRCVPISNHLYFYWYRQILGQKVEFLVSFYNNEISEKSEIFDDQFSVERPDGSNFTLKIRSTKLEDSAMYFCASSVMGGITEAFFGQGTRLTVV.

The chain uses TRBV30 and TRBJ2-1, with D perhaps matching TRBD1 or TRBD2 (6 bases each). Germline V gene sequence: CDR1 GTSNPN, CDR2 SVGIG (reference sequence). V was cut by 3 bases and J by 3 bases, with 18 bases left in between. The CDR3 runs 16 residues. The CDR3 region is CAWSVRLGGVYNEQFF. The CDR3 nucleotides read TGTGCCTGGAGCGTTAGACTGGGGGGCGTCTACAATGAGCAGTTCTTC.

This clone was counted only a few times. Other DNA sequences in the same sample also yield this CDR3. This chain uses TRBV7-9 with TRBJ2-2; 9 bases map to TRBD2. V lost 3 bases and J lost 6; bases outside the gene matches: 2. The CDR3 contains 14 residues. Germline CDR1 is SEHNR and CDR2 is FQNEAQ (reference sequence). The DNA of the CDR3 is TGTGCCAGCAGCTTGGGACTAGCAGCCGGGGAGCTGTTTTTT. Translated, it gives CASSLGLAAGELFF. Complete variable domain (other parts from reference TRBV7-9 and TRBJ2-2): DTGVSQNPRHKITKRGQNVTFRCDPISEHNRLYWYRQTLGQGPEFLTYFQNEAQLEKSRLLSDRFSAERPKGSFSTLEIQRTEQGDSAMYLCASSLGLAAGELFFGEGSRLTVL.

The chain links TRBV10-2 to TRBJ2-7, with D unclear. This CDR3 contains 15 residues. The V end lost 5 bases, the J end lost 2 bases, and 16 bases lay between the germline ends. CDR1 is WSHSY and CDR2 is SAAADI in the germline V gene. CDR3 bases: TGCGCCAGCAGTTTTGCCCCGGACGGTACCTACGAGCAGTACTTC. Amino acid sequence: CASSFAPDGTYEQYF.

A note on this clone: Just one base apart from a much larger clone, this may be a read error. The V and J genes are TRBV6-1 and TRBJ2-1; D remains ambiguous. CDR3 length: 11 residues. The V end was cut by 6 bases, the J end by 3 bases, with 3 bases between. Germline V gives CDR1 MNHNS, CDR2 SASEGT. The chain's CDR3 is CASRFYNEQFF. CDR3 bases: TGTGCCAGCAGGTTCTACAATGAGCAGTTCTTC.

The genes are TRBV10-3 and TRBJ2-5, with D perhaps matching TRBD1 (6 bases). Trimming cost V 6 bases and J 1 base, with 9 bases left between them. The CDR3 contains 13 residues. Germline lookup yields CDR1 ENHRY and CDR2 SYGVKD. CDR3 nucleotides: TGTGCCATCAGCGGACAGTTCCAAGAGACCCAGTACTTC. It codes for CAISGQFQETQYF.

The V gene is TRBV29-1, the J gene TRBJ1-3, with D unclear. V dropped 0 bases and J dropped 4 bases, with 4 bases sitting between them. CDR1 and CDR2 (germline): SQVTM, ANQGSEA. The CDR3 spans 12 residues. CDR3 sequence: CSVEDQGNTIYF. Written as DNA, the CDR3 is TGCAGCGTTGAAGATCAGGGAAACACCATATATTTT.

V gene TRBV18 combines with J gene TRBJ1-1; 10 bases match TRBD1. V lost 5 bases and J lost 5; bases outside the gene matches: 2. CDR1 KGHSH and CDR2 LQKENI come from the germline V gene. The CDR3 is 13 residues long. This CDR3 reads CASSGTGVTEAFF. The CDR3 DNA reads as TGTGCCAGCTCAGGGACAGGGGTGACTGAAGCTTTCTTT.

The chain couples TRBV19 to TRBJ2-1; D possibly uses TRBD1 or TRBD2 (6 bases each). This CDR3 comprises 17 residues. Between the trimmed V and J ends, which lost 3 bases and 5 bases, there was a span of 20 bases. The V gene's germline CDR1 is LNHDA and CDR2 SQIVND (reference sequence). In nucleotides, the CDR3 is TGTGCCAGTAGTATGTCCGGGGGCAGGGTTTTGCACAATGAGCAGTTCTTC. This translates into CASSMSGGRVLHNEQFF.

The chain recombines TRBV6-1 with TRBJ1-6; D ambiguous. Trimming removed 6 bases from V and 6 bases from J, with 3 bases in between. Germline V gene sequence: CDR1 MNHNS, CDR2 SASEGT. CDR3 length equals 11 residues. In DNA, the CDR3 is TGTGCCAGCAGGGTTAATTCACCCCTCCACTTT. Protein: CASRVNSPLHF.

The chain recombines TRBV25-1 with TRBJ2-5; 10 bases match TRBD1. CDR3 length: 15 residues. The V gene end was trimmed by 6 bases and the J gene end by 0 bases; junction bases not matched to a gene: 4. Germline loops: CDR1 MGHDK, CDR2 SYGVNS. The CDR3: CASRGGQGYQETQYF. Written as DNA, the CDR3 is TGTGCCAGCAGAGGGGGACAGGGGTACCAAGAGACCCAGTACTTC.

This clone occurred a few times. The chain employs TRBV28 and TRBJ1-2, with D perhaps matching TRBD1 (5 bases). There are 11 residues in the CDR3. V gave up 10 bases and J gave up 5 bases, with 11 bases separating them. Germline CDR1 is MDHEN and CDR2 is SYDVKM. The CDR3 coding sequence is TGTGCCACCTCAGGGACGTATGGCTACACCTTC. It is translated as CATSGTYGYTF.

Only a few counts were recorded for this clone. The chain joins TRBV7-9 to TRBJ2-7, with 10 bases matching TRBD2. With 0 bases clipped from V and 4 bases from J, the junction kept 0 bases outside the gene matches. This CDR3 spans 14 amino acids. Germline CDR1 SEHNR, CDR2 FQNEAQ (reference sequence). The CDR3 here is CASSLASGRYEQYF. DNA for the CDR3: TGTGCCAGCAGCTTAGCTAGCGGGAGGTACGAGCAGTACTTC.

The CDR3 nucleotides are TGTGCCAGCGTGGGTTATAGGTCCTACGAGCAGTACTTC. Protein product: CASVGYRSYEQYF. The rearrangement joins TRBV11-2 to TRBJ2-7; D call uncertain. V was clipped by 8 bases and J by 1 base, with 12 bases between them. In germline, CDR1 is SGHAT, CDR2 FQNNGV. The CDR3 has 13 residues.

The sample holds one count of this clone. The CDR3 coding sequence is TGTGCCAGCACACCGGGACTTGTTGAAAATCAGCCCCAGCATTTT. It translates to CASTPGLVENQPQHF. This sequence joins TRBV2 and TRBJ1-5, with a tentative D call TRBD1 (5 bases). V was pared by 7 bases and J by 4 bases, with 17 bases between. The length of the CDR3 is 15 residues. Germline CDR1 is SNHLY and CDR2 is FYNNEI. The complete variable domain, with remaining parts taken from reference TRBV2 and TRBJ1-5, reads EPEVTQTPSHQVTQMGQEVILRCVPISNHLYFYWYRQILGQKVEFLVSFYNNEISEKSEIFDDQFSVERPDGSNFTLKIRSTKLEDSAMYFCASTPGLVENQPQHFGDGTRLSIL.

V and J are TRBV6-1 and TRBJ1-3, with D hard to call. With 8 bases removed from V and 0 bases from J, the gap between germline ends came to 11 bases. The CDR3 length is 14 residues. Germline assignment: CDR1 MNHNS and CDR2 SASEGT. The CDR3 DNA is TGTGCCAGCTGGACGGCACTCTCTGGAAACACCATATATTTT. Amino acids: CASWTALSGNTIYF.

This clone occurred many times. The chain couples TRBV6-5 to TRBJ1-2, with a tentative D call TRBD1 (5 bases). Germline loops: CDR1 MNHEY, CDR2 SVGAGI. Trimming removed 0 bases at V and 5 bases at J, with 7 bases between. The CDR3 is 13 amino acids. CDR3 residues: CASSYSKGYGYTF. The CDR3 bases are TGTGCCAGCAGTTACTCGAAGGGGTATGGCTACACCTTC.